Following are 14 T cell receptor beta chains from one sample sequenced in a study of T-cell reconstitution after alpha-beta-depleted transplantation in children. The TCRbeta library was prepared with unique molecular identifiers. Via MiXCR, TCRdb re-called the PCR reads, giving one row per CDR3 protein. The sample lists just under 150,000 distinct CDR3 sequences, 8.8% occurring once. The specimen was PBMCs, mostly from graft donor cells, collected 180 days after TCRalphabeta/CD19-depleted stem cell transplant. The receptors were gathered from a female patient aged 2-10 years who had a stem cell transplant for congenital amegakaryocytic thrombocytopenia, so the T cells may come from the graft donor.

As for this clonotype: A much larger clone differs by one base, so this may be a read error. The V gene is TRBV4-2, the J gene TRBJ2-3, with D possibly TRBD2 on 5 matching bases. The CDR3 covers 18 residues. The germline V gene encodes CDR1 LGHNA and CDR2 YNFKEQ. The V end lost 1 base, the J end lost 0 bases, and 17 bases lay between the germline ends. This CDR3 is CASSQAVGVRGSTDTQYF. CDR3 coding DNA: TGTGCCAGCAGCCAAGCGGTTGGCGTGAGAGGGAGCACAGATACGCAGTATTTT.

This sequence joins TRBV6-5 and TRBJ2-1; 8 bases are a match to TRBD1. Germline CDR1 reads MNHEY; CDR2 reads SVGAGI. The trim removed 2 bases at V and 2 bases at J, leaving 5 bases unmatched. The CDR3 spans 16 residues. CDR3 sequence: CASSYTTGQAYNEQFF. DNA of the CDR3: TGTGCCAGCAGTTACACGACGGGACAGGCCTACAATGAGCAGTTCTTC.

CDR3 in DNA: TGCAGTGCCCGGAGGGGGGGGATTGACGAGCAGTACTTC. Protein product: CSARRGGIDEQYF. The chain employs TRBV20-1 and TRBJ2-7; the D gene is possibly TRBD2 (7 bases). Trimming removed 6 bases from V and 5 bases from J, with 17 bases in between. From germline, CDR1 is DFQATT and CDR2 SNEGSKA (reference sequence). This CDR3 is 13 amino acids long.

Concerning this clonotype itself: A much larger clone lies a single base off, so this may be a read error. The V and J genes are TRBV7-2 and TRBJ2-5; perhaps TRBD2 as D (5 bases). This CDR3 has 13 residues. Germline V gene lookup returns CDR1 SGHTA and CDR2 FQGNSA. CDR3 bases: TGTGCCAGCAGCTTAGGAGGGATCGAGACCAAGTACTTC. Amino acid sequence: CASSLGGIETKYF. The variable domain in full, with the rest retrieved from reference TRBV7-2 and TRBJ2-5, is GAGVSQSPSNKVTEKGKDVELRCDPISGHTALYWYRQSLGQGLEFLIYFQGNSAPDKSGLPSDRFSAERTGGSVSTLTIQRTQQEDSAVYLCASSLGGIETKYFGPGTRLLVL.

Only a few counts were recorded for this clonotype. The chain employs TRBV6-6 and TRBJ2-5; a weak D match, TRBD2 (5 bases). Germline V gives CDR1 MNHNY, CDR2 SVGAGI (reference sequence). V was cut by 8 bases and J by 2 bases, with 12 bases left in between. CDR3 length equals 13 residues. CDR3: CASREGRQETQYF. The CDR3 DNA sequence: TGTGCCAGCCGAGAGGGAAGGCAAGAGACCCAGTACTTC.

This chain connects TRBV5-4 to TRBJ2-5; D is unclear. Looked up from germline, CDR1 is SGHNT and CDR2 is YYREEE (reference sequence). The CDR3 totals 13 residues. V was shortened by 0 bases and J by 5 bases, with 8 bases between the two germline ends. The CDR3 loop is CASSLEVWETQYF. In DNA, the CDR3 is TGTGCCAGCAGCTTGGAGGTTTGGGAGACCCAGTACTTC.

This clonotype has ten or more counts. The CDR3 here is CSARVMGISYEQYF. The CDR3, as DNA: TGCAGTGCTAGAGTAATGGGAATCTCCTACGAGCAGTACTTC. V gene TRBV20-1 combines with J gene TRBJ2-7, with D unclear. Trimming shortened V by 1 base and J by 0 bases, and 10 bases separated the two germline ends. Germline CDR1 reads DFQATT; CDR2 reads SNEGSKA (reference sequence). This CDR3 is built from 14 residues.

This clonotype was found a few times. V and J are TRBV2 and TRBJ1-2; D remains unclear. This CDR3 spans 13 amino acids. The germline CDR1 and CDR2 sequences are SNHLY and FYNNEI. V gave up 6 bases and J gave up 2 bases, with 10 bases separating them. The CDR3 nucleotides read TGTGCCAGCAGAATCGGCAGCAACTATGGCTACACCTTC. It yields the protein CASRIGSNYGYTF.

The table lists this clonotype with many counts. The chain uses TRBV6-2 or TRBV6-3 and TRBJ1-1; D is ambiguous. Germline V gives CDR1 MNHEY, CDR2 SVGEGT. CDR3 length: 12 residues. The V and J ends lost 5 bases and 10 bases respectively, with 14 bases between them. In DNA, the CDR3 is TGTGCCAGCAGTCCCCTGGGAGAGGGAGCTTTCTTT. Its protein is CASSPLGEGAFF.

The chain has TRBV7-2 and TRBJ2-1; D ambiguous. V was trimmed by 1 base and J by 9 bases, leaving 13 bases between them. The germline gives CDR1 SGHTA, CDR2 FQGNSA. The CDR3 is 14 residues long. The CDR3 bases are TGTGCCAGCAGCTTAGGTGGACCCCTCTCTGAGCAGTTCTTC. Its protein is CASSLGGPLSEQFF.

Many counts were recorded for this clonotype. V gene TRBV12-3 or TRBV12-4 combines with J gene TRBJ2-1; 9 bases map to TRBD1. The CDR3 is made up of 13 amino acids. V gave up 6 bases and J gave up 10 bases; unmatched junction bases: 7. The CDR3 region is CASSWDRESEQFF. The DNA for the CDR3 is TGTGCCAGCAGCTGGGACAGGGAGTCGGAGCAGTTCTTC.

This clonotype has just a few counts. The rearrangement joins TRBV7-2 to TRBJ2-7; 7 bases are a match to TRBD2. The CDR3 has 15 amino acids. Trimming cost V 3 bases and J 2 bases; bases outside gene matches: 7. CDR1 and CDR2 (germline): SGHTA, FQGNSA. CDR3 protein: CASSLGKGTTYEQYF. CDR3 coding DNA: TGTGCCAGCAGCTTGGGAAAGGGGACTACCTACGAGCAGTACTTC.

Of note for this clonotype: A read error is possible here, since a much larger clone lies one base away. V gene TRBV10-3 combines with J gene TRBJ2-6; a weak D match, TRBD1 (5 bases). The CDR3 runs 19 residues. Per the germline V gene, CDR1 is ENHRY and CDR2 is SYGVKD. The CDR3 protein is CAISGAWLRSYSGANGLTF. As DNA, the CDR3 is TGTGCCATCAGTGGCGCGTGGCTCAGGTCATACTCTGGGGCCAACGGCCTGACTTTC.

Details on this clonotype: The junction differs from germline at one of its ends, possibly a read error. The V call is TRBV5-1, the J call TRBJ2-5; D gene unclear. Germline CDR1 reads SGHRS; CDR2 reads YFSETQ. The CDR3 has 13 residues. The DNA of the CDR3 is TGCGCCAGCAGCTTGATAGCCCAAGAGACCCATTACTTC. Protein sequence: CASSLIAQETHYF. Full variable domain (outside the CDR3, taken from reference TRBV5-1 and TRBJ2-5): KAGVTQTPRYLIKTRGQQVTLSCSPISGHRSVSWYQQTPGQGLQFLFEYFSETQRNKGNFPGRFSGRQFSNSRSEMNVSTLELGDSALYLCASSLIAQETHYFGPGTRLLVL.